This T cell receptor (beta chain) emerged from a study of T-cell memory formation after mild COVID-19. TCRdb fed the 5' RACE reads into MiXCR, producing one record per CDR3 protein. The repertoire holds about 560,000 distinct CDR3 sequences, about 20% seen once, with approximately 8.4% in the top ten. Only a few counts were recorded for this clonotype. Germline V CDR1 and CDR2: SGHTA, FQGNSA. Trimming stripped 5 bases from V and 9 bases from J, with 11 bases between. The CDR3 consists of 12 residues. The sequencing input was PBMCs or a T cell subset sorted from them (not recorded which). V usage is TRBV7-2 and J usage is TRBJ2-1; D is unclear. The source is an adult woman who had mild COVID-19 (a few samples of this study predate the infection). Cell type and time point are not known. The CDR3 is CASSVELGEQFF. The CDR3 DNA is TGTGCCAGCAGCGTCGAGCTAGGTGAGCAGTTCTTC.